This record concerns one TCR beta chain sequence. Its antigen is unidentified. The data belong to a study of T cell responses to AZD1222 COVID-19 vaccine. Study-wide results and caveats: Repertoire sampling occurred only after the peak T cell response. Among those given AZD1222, only five to seven were seropositive at baseline.

With 5 bases clipped from V and 4 bases from J, the junction kept 8 bases outside the gene matches. Per the germline V gene, CDR1 is SGHRS and CDR2 is YFSETQ. The CDR3 has 15 amino acids. Sequencing used immunoSEQ multiplex PCR; TCRdb keeps in-frame clones, though not all of them. The repertoire includes 120,000 or so clones, 84% of them detected once, and approximately 26% sits in the top ten. The chain employs TRBV5-1 and TRBJ1-4, with TRBD1 matching over 7 bases. Sample: peripheral blood, taken 28 days after the second AZD1222 dose. The sequence derives from an adult who received the AZD1222 COVID-19 vaccine. As DNA, the CDR3 is TGCGCCAGCAGTTATGGGGACAGAGATAATGAAAAACTGTTTTTT. This encodes CASSYGDRDNEKLFF.